Sequencing of this T cell receptor beta chain was carried out in a study of Ad26.COV2.S vaccination and SARS-CoV-2 variants. On the study more broadly: Donor participated within the Ad26.COV2.S arm of the COV1001 trial.

Study-wide results and caveats: Researchers cautioned that TCR breadth and depth analyses may have underestimated total T cell responses.

Points on this clone: Antigen unknown.

Treatment of the sample: 15 to 20 received Ad26.COV2.S at low or high dose, single or two shots; several received placebo; per-sample allocation not given. The study sampled participants on day 63 after the first vaccine or placebo injection. The repertoire was sequenced with immunoSEQ multiplex PCR; TCRdb's copy has only in-frame clones and lacks some. This table holds 300,000 to 350,000 clones, 86% found once. The CDR3 sequence is 13 residues long. CDR1 and CDR2 from the germline V gene are SGHTA and FQGNSA. V trimming: 5 bases; J trimming: 6 bases; junction bases outside the gene matches: 5. The starting material was peripheral blood, obtained in a trial of Ad26.COV2.S vaccine versus placebo. This chain links TRBV7-2 with TRBJ2-7; 9 bases fit TRBD1. This TCR came from a person aged 18 to 65 who received the Ad26.COV2.S COVID-19 vaccine or a placebo. The CDR3 here is CASSQGQGLEQYF. The CDR3 DNA reads TGTGCCAGCAGCCAGGGACAGGGCCTCGAGCAGTACTTC.